This TCR beta chain comes out of a study of memory CD4+ T cells and cytomegalovirus serostatus. This clone has just one count. The antigen is unknown. Only in-frame clones appear in the TCRdb table, and some are missing; sequencing was by immunoSEQ multiplex PCR. The table includes 30,000 to 40,000 clones, about three quarters detected once. Single viable CD3+CD4+CD8-CD45RO+ cells were sorted as the memory CD4+ T cells. Study-wide results and caveats: The CMV-associated TCR signature appears largely within the CD4+ memory repertoire. Each of some 67 CMV-associated TCRbeta sequences occurred in one to five individuals.

CDR3 length: 15 residues. Germline assignment: CDR1 SGHRS and CDR2 YFSETQ. Germline trimming cut 4 bases from V and 0 bases from J; bases unmatched to any gene: 7. The specimen sequenced was memory CD4+ T cells from blood. The chain is built from TRBV5-1 and TRBJ2-7; 7 positions agree with TRBD2. This receptor was taken from an adult in good health and CMV-seronegative. CDR3 nucleotides: TGCGCCAGCAGCCCGGGGGGAGGTTCCTCCTACGAGCAGTACTTC. Its translation: CASSPGGGSSYEQYF.